This TCR beta chain was obtained from a study of blood T cell repertoires in COVID-19. Study summary: From the United States, Italy and Spain came samples of acute and convalescent COVID-19. PBMCs, B-cell-depleted T cells, or T cells were the source of the cDNA or gDNA that made up the material.

Authors' processing steps: Nucleated cell number was recorded as an estimate derived from reference gene primer amplification. Profiled with immunoSEQ multiplex PCR; TCRdb holds only in-frame clones, not every one. The D gene and trimming were derived from the DNA, and the V and J assignments and clone size from that table. The sample lists about 33,000 clones, over 90% occurring once. This receptor was identified in a human donor in a cohort sampled during active COVID-19. Sequences were obtained from peripheral blood.

CDR3 bases: TGTGCCAGCAGTCTTAGCGGGGGTGTTCCCCACGAGCAGTACTTC. Its protein is CASSLSGGVPHEQYF. The rearrangement links TRBV6-5 to TRBJ2-7; 9 bases agree with TRBD2. The V and J ends lost 5 bases and 5 bases, in that order; junction bases with no gene match: 10. The CDR3 contains 15 residues. Germline lookup yields CDR1 MNHEY and CDR2 SVGAGI.